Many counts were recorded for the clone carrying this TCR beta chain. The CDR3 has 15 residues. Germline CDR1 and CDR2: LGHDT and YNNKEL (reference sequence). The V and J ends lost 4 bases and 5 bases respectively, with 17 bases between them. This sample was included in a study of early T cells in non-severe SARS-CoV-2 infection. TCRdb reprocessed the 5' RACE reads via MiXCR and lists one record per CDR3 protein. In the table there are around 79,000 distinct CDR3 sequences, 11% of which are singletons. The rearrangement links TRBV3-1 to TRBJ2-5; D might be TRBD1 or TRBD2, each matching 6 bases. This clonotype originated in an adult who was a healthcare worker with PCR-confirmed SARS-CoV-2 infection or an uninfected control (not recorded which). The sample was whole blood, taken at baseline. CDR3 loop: CASSLPYEGGETQYF. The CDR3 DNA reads TGTGCCAGCAGCCTCCCCTATGAGGGGGGTGAGACCCAGTACTTC.